This entry lists 25 T cell receptor beta chains sequenced from one sample in a study of T cells in Graves' hyperthyroidism and ophthalmopathy. TCR beta CDR3 region amplification was performed from RNA transcripts. First-round RT-PCR targeting the TCR CDR3 was performed with the HTBI primer set. TCRdb recomputed calls from the multiplex PCR reads with MiXCR, one row per CDR3 protein. The sample contains about 840,000 distinct CDR3 sequences, 35% to 40% of which appear only once. Source material: blood. Every receptor here comes from a man aged 18 to 29 with Graves' hyperthyroidism.

The chain is built from TRBV19 and TRBJ2-7; D ambiguous. The CDR3 is made up of 12 amino acids. V lost 3 bases, J lost 3 bases, and 6 bases lay in between. The germline gives CDR1 LNHDA, CDR2 SQIVND (reference sequence). CDR3 in DNA: TGTGCCAGTAGTATTTCTCTCTACGAGCAGTACTTC. Its translation: CASSISLYEQYF.

This clonotype was found many times. The rearrangement joins TRBV15 to TRBJ1-1; 9 nucleotides match TRBD1. Looked up from germline, CDR1 is LNHNV and CDR2 is YYDKDF (reference sequence). The CDR3 runs 14 residues. The V gene end was trimmed by 3 bases and the J gene end by 5 bases; junction bases not matched to a gene: 4. The DNA of the CDR3 is TGTGCCACCAGCAGGGACAGGGGAGGAACTGAAGCTTTCTTT. Its translation: CATSRDRGGTEAFF.

This chain connects TRBV4-1 to TRBJ2-7, with D perhaps matching TRBD2 (5 bases). Trimming shortened V by 0 bases and J by 3 bases, and 12 bases separated the two germline ends. The CDR3 is made up of 15 amino acids. Germline CDR1 MGHRA, CDR2 YSYEKL. The CDR3 here is CASSQERTDNYEQYF. The CDR3 region has the DNA TGCGCCAGCAGCCAAGAAAGGACTGACAACTACGAGCAGTACTTC.

The sample holds a few counts of this clonotype. The V gene is TRBV7-9, the J gene TRBJ1-1; 8 positions agree with TRBD1. The CDR3 consists of 13 residues. V lost 1 base and J lost 10; bases outside the gene matches: 5. Germline lookup yields CDR1 SEHNR and CDR2 FQNEAQ (reference sequence). CDR3 sequence (DNA): TGTGCCAGCAGCTTAGGAGGGACAGGCTTAGCTTTCTTT. The encoded protein is CASSLGGTGLAFF.

This clonotype was seen more than once but under ten times. This sequence may be a read error, since a much larger clone differs from it by one base. The chain combines TRBV7-9 with TRBJ1-6; possibly TRBD1 for D (6 bases). V was cut by 4 bases and J by 11 bases, with 12 bases left in between. Germline V lookup: CDR1 SEHNR, CDR2 FQNEAQ (reference sequence). The CDR3 length is 13 residues. This chain's CDR3 is CASSSEGGPPLHF. In DNA form, the CDR3 reads TGTGCCAGCAGCTCGGAGGGGGGACCACCCCTCCACTTT. Full variable domain (missing parts from reference TRBV7-9 and TRBJ1-6): DTGVSQNPRHKITKRGQNVTFRCDPISEHNRLYWYRQTLGQGPEFLTYFQNEAQLEKSRLLSDRFSAERPKGSFSTLEIQRTEQGDSAMYLCASSSEGGPPLHFGNGTRLTVT.

This clonotype appeared a few times. The gene calls are TRBV9 and TRBJ2-2; a weak D match, TRBD2 (5 bases). The CDR3 consists of 12 residues. Germline assignment: CDR1 SGDLS and CDR2 YYNGEE. The V and J ends lost 5 bases and 6 bases respectively, with 8 bases between them. CDR3: CASRLGAGELFF. CDR3 sequence (DNA): TGTGCCAGCAGACTCGGGGCCGGGGAGCTGTTTTTT.

This clonotype was observed many times. This chain joins TRBV12-3 or TRBV12-4 and TRBJ2-6; D gene uncertain. The germline V and J ends were trimmed by 6 bases and 0 bases, with 6 bases remaining between them. This CDR3 region has 14 residues. In nucleotides, the CDR3 is TGTGCCAGCAGGCATAGCTCTGGGGCCAACGTCCTGACTTTC. Encoded protein: CASRHSSGANVLTF.

The chain recombines TRBV7-9 with TRBJ1-1; TRBD1 aligns across 7 bases. The CDR3 is 15 amino acids. Germline V gene sequence: CDR1 SEHNR, CDR2 FQNEAQ (reference sequence). V lost 6 bases to trimming and J lost 8 bases; unmatched junction nucleotides: 15. The CDR3: CASRPRQGGITEAFF. The CDR3 nucleotides read TGTGCCAGCAGACCTAGACAGGGCGGGATTACGGAAGCTTTCTTT.

V gene TRBV20-1 combines with J gene TRBJ2-5, with 12 bases aligning to TRBD2. CDR3 length: 14 amino acids. Germline lookup yields CDR1 DFQATT and CDR2 SNEGSKA (reference sequence). The ends lost 5 bases at V and 1 base at J; junction bases unmatched: 2. CDR3 in amino acids: CSAWTSGAQETQYF. The CDR3 DNA sequence: TGCAGTGCTTGGACTAGCGGGGCCCAAGAGACCCAGTACTTC.

In this sample, this clonotype turned up many times. V usage is TRBV7-8 and J usage is TRBJ2-7; 13 bases align to TRBD2. Trimming removed 5 bases from V and 5 bases from J; junction bases left unmatched: 6. Germline loops: CDR1 SGHVS, CDR2 FQNEAQ. The CDR3 spans 15 residues. CDR3 sequence reads: CASSPGTSGTHEQYF. The CDR3 DNA sequence: TGTGCCAGCAGCCCAGGGACTAGCGGGACCCACGAGCAGTACTTC.

This clonotype appeared many times. The chain links TRBV29-1 to TRBJ2-7, with TRBD1 as a possible D gene (7 bases). Between the trimmed V and J ends, which lost 4 bases and 0 bases, there was a span of 13 bases. Germline V CDR1 and CDR2: SQVTM, ANQGSEA. The CDR3 has 14 residues. CDR3: CSVAGGLSSYEQYF. The CDR3 bases are TGCAGCGTTGCAGGGGGGTTAAGCTCCTACGAGCAGTACTTC.

This clonotype was seen repeatedly, ten times or more. The rearrangement joins TRBV4-2 to TRBJ1-1; the D is unclear. The germline V and J ends were trimmed by 4 bases and 4 bases, with 10 bases remaining between them. The CDR3 runs to 13 residues. CDR1 is LGHNA, CDR2 YNFKEQ, per germline. The CDR3 nucleotides are TGTGCCAGCAGCCCCCTTTGGGGCACTGAAGCTTTCTTT. Translated, it gives CASSPLWGTEAFF.

This clonotype was seen ten or more times. V gene TRBV7-6 combines with J gene TRBJ2-6, with 7 bases identical to TRBD1. With 6 bases clipped from V and 0 bases from J, the junction kept 5 bases outside the gene matches. The CDR3 loop spans 16 amino acids. From germline, CDR1 is SGHVS and CDR2 FNYEAQ. The CDR3 sequence is CASSLGGFSGANVLTF. The CDR3 coding sequence is TGTGCCAGCAGTCTAGGGGGCTTCTCTGGGGCCAACGTCCTGACTTTC.

The chain is built from TRBV14 and TRBJ2-3; 11 bases match TRBD2. CDR3 length: 15 amino acids. The germline CDR1 and CDR2 sequences are SGHDN and FVKESK. V shed 5 bases and J 4 bases; nucleotides not matched to a gene: 5. The CDR3 DNA follows: TGTGCCAGCAGCGTAGCGGGAGGGCCCCCAGATACGCAGTATTTT. This encodes CASSVAGGPPDTQYF. Using reference TRBV14 and TRBJ2-3 for the parts outside the CDR3, the full variable domain is EAGVTQFPSHSVIEKGQTVTLRCDPISGHDNLYWYRRVMGKEIKFLLHFVKESKQDESGMPNNRFLAERTGGTYSTLKVQPAELEDSGVYFCASSVAGGPPDTQYFGPGTRLTVL.

V is TRBV6-5 and J is TRBJ1-4; no reliable D call. Germline V CDR1 and CDR2: MNHEY, SVGAGI. The CDR3 length is 14 residues. Trimming stripped 2 bases from V and 0 bases from J, with 4 bases between. CDR3 nucleotides: TGTGCCAGCAGTTACGCGGCAACTAATGAAAAACTGTTTTTT. It encodes CASSYAATNEKLFF.

As regards this clonotype: At one of its ends the junction is not consistent with the germline gene, which may arise from a read error. The chain combines TRBV12-3 or TRBV12-4 with TRBJ1-3; D is uncertain. This CDR3 is built from 15 residues. The CDR3 is CASSSPALSGTTIYF. The DNA of the CDR3 is TGTGCCAGCAGCTCCCCCGCCCTCTCTGGAACCACCATATATTTT.

This clonotype was observed many times. The genes are TRBV29-1 and TRBJ2-7; D unclear. This CDR3 is 13 amino acids long. The V end was cut by 6 bases, the J end by 2 bases, with 14 bases between. CDR1 SQVTM and CDR2 ANQGSEA come from the germline V gene. CDR3 DNA: TGCAGCGTCGGGCCAGCAGGAACCTACGAGCAGTACTTC. This encodes CSVGPAGTYEQYF.

Comment on this clonotype: At one end, the junction sequence differs from germline, possibly due to a read error. The rearrangement uses TRBV2 and TRBJ2-7, with D possibly TRBD2 on 5 matching bases. The CDR3 is made up of 15 amino acids. The germline V gene has CDR1 SNHLY and CDR2 FYNNEI. The chain's CDR3 is CATSEAVAGSYEQYF. In DNA form, the CDR3 reads TGTGCCACCAGTGAAGCGGTAGCTGGAAGCTACGAGCAGTACTTC.

In the case of this clonotype: A read error may explain this, as a much larger clone is one base away. The V call is TRBV15, the J call TRBJ2-7; either TRBD1 or TRBD2 may supply D (5 bases each). This CDR3 is built from 15 residues. The germline gives CDR1 LNHNV, CDR2 YYDKDF (reference sequence). The V gene lost 6 bases and the J gene lost 3 bases, with 18 bases spanning the gap. This chain's CDR3 is CATRIASGTGYEQYF. The DNA for the CDR3 is TGTGCCACCAGGATAGCCTCCGGGACCGGCTACGAGCAGTACTTC.

This clonotype was detected ten times or more. CDR3 bases: TGTGCCAGCAGTCGACGGGGATGGGGTGGTGAGACCCAGTACTTC. Translation: CASSRRGWGGETQYF. The chain employs TRBV12-3 or TRBV12-4 and TRBJ2-5; D perhaps matches TRBD2 (5 bases). The CDR3 spans 15 residues. The V gene lost 5 bases and the J gene lost 5 bases, with 18 bases spanning the gap.

This clonotype came up a few times. The DNA for the CDR3 is TGCAGTGCTAGCCTAGCGGGAGTCGGGTACGAGCAGTACTTC. As protein: CSASLAGVGYEQYF. The rearrangement uses TRBV20-1 and TRBJ2-7; TRBD2 agrees at 10 bases. With V trimmed by 3 bases and J by 4 bases, 6 bases remained unmatched. This CDR3 region has 14 residues. The germline gives CDR1 DFQATT, CDR2 SNEGSKA (reference sequence).

V usage is TRBV7-2 and J usage is TRBJ2-7; TRBD2 aligns across 11 bases. Germline V CDR1 and CDR2: SGHTA, FQGNSA. V lost 4 bases and J lost 5; bases outside the gene matches: 7. The CDR3 contains 15 residues. CDR3 protein: CASSSRLAGSNEQYF. The DNA for the CDR3 is TGTGCCAGCAGCTCCAGACTAGCGGGAAGCAACGAGCAGTACTTC.

This clonotype appeared a few times. The chain couples TRBV9 to TRBJ1-1, with 8 bases aligning to TRBD1. The CDR3 totals 14 residues. Germline CDR1 is SGDLS and CDR2 is YYNGEE. Losses at the gene ends were 5 bases for V and 1 base for J; bases not matched to a gene: 4. The CDR3 DNA reads as TGTGCCAGCAGATATGGGACAGGGAACACTGAAGCTTTCTTT. This sequence encodes CASRYGTGNTEAFF.

The chain recombines TRBV4-1 with TRBJ1-4; D gene unclear. Germline V gene sequence: CDR1 MGHRA, CDR2 YSYEKL. This CDR3 has 15 amino acids. V lost 0 bases, J lost 8 bases, and 13 bases lay in between. CDR3 loop: CASSQDAGLGEKLFF. The CDR3 nucleotides are TGCGCCAGCAGCCAAGATGCGGGCCTGGGGGAAAAACTGTTTTTT.

This clonotype was counted only a few times. The V gene is TRBV14, the J gene TRBJ2-7; the D gene is possibly TRBD1 (8 bases). This CDR3 is built from 14 residues. Trimming stripped 6 bases from V and 9 bases from J, with 21 bases between. Germline lookup yields CDR1 SGHDN and CDR2 FVKESK. CDR3 nucleotide sequence: TGTGCCAGCAGTCCTTCCCTGACAGGGGAGGGGCAGTACTTC. Translating it yields CASSPSLTGEGQYF.